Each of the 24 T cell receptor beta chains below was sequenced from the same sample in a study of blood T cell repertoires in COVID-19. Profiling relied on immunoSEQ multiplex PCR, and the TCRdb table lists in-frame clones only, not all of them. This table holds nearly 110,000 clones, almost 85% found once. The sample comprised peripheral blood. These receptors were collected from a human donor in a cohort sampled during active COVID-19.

The CDR3 DNA reads TGTGCCAGCAGTTTAATGCAGGGACAGGGGTCAGAGACCCAGTACTTC. This translates into CASSLMQGQGSETQYF. The chain links TRBV28 to TRBJ2-5; 10 nucleotides line up with TRBD1. Germline lookup yields CDR1 MDHEN and CDR2 SYDVKM. The CDR3 has 16 amino acids. Unmatched junction bases numbered 7, after V lost 2 bases and J lost 4 bases.

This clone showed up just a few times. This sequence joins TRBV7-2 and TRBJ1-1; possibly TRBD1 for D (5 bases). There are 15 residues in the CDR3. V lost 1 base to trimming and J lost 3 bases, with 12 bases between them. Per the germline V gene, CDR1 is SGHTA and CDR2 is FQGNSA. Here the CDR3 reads CASSLDPGKDTEAFF. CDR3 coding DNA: TGTGCCAGCAGCTTAGATCCAGGGAAGGACACTGAAGCTTTCTTT.

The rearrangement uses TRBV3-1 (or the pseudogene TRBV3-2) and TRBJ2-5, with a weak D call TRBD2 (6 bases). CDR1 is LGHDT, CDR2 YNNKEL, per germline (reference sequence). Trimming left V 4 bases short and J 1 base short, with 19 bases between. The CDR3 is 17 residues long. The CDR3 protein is CASSPMRGGPSQETQYF. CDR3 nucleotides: TGTGCCAGCAGCCCCATGAGGGGAGGCCCCAGCCAAGAGACCCAGTACTTC.

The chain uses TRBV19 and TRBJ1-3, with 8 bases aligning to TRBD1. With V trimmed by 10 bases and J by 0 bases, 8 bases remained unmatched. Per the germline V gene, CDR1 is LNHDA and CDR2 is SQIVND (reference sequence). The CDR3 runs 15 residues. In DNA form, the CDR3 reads TGTGCCACCAGGACAGGGTCCTTCTCTGGAAACACCATATATTTT. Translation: CATRTGSFSGNTIYF.

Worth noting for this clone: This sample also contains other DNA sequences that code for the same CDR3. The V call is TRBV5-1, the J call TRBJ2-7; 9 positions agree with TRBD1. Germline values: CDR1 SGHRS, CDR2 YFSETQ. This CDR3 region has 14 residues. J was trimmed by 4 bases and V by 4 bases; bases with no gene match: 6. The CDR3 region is CASSQGQGLYEQYF. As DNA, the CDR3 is TGCGCCAGCAGCCAGGGACAGGGTCTTTACGAGCAGTACTTC.

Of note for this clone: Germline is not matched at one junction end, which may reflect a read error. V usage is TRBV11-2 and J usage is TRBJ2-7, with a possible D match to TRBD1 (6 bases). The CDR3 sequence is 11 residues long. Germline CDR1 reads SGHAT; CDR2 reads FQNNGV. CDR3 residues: CASSLNRVWDF. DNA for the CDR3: TGTGCCAGCAGCCTCAACAGGGTCTGGGACTTC.

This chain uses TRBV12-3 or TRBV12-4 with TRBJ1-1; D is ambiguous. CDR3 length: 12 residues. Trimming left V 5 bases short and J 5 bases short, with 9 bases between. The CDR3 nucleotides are TGTGCCAGCAGTCCCCCCCCGACTGAAGCTTTCTTT. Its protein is CASSPPPTEAFF.

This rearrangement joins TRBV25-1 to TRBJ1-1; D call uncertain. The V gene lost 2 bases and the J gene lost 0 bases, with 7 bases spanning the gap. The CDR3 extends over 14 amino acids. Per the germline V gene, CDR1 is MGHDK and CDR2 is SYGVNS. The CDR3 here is CASSEGSMNTEAFF. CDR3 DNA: TGTGCCAGCAGTGAAGGTAGTATGAACACTGAAGCTTTCTTT.

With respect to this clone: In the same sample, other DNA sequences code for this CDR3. DNA of the CDR3: TGTGCCAGCTCACGGGACAGGGGTCAGCCCCAGCATTTT. Protein product: CASSRDRGQPQHF. The chain joins TRBV18 to TRBJ1-5; 10 nucleotides agree with TRBD1. The CDR3 length is 13 residues. With V trimmed by 4 bases and J by 6 bases, 0 bases remained unmatched. Germline V gene sequence: CDR1 KGHSH, CDR2 LQKENI.

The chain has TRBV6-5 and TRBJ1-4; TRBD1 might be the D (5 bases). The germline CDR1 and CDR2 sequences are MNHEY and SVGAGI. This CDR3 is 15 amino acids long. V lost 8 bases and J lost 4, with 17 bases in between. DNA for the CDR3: TGTGCCAGCGCGGCAACCGGACATCTTAATGAAAAACTGTTTTTT. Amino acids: CASAATGHLNEKLFF.

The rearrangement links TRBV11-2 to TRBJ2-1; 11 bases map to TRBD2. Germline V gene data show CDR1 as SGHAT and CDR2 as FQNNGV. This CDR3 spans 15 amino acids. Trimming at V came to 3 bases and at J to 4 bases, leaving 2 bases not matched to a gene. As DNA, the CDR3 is TGTGCCAGCAGCTTCGGACTAGCGGGTTACAATGAGCAGTTCTTC. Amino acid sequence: CASSFGLAGYNEQFF.

CDR3 protein: CATSDPGTSGRGTSQSSYNEQFF. The DNA of the CDR3 is TGTGCCACCAGTGATCCTGGGACTAGCGGGAGGGGGACTTCCCAGAGCTCCTACAATGAGCAGTTCTTC. The chain is built from TRBV24-1 and TRBJ2-1, with 16 bases aligning to TRBD2. CDR3 length: 23 amino acids. With 3 bases clipped from V and 0 bases from J, the junction kept 16 bases outside the gene matches. In germline, CDR1 is KGHDR, CDR2 SFDVKD.

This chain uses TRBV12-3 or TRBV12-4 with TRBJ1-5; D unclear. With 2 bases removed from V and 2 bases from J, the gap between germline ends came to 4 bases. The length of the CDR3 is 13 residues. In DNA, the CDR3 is TGTGCCAGCAGTTTATCGGGCAATCAGCCCCAGCATTTT. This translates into CASSLSGNQPQHF.

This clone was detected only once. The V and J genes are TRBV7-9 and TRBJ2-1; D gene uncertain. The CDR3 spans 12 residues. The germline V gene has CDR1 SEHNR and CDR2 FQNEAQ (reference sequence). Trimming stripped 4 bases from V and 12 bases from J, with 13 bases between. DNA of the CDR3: TGTGCCAGCAGCTCCCCCTATGGTTGGCAGTTCTTC. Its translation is CASSSPYGWQFF.

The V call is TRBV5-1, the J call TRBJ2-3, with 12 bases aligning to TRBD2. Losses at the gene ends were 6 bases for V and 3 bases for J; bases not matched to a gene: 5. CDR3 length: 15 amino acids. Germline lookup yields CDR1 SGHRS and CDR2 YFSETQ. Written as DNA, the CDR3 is TGCGCCAGCACCGGACTAGCGGGATCAACAGATACGCAGTATTTT. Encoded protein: CASTGLAGSTDTQYF.

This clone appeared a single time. The CDR3 DNA reads TGTGCCAGCAGCGCGACTAGCGGGATTCTATCCAATGAGCAGTTCTTC. Its protein product is CASSATSGILSNEQFF. The chain couples TRBV7-3 to TRBJ2-1; 11 nucleotides match TRBD2. Trimming cost V 5 bases and J 6 bases; bases outside gene matches: 9. The length of the CDR3 is 16 residues. Per the germline V gene, CDR1 is SGHTA and CDR2 is FQGTGA.

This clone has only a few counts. In DNA, the CDR3 is TGTGCCAGCAGCTTGGGACAGAACTATGGCTACACCTTC. Protein sequence: CASSLGQNYGYTF. The chain has TRBV5-6 and TRBJ1-2; TRBD1 is a possible D gene (5 bases). Germline V gene data show CDR1 as SGHDT and CDR2 as YYEEEE. Deletions cut 0 bases from V and 2 bases from J, with 5 bases between. The CDR3 extends over 13 amino acids.

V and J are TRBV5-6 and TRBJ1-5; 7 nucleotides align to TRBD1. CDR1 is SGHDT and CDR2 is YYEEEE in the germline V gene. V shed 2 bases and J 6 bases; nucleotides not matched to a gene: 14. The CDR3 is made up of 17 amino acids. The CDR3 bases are TGTGCCAGCAGCTTATACACAGGGGCGGGTTTCGGTCAGCCCCAGCATTTT. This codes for CASSLYTGAGFGQPQHF.

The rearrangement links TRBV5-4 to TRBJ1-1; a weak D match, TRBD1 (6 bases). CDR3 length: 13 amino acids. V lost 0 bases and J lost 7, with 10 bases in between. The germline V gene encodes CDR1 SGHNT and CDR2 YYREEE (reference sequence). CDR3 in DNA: TGTGCCAGCAGCTTGGCGGGGGGCTATGAAGCTTTCTTT. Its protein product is CASSLAGGYEAFF.

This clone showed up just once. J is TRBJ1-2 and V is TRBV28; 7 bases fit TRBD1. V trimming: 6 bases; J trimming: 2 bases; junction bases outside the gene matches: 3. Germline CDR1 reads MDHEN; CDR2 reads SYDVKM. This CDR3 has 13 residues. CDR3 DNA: TGTGCCAGCAGGAGACAGGGCAACTATGGCTACACCTTC. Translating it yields CASRRQGNYGYTF.

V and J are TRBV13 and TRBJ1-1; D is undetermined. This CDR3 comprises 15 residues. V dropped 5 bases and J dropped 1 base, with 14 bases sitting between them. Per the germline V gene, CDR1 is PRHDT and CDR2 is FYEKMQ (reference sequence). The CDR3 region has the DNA TGTGCCAGCAGCCCCCGACCGGGTGGGAACACTGAAGCTTTCTTT. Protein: CASSPRPGGNTEAFF. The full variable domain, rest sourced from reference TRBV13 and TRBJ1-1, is AAGVIQSPRHLIKEKRETATLKCYPIPRHDTVYWYQQGPGQDPQFLISFYEKMQSDKGSIPDRFSAQQFSDYHSELNMSSLELGDSALYFCASSPRPGGNTEAFFGQGTRLTVV.

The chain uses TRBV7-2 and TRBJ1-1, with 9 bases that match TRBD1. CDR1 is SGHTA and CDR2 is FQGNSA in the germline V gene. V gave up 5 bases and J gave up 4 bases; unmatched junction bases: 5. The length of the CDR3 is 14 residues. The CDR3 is CASSTGQGSTEAFF. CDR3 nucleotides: TGTGCCAGCAGCACGGGACAGGGAAGCACTGAAGCTTTCTTT.

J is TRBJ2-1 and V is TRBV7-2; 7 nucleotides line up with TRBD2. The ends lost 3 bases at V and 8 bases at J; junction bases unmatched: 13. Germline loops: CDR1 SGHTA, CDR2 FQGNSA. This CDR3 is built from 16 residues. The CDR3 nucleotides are TGTGCCAGCAGCTTTAACCAATTCGGGAGCGGGGATGAGCAGTTCTTC. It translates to CASSFNQFGSGDEQFF.

The DNA for the CDR3 is TGTGCCAGCAGCCTGGCTCAGGGTAGGTCCTACGAGCAGTACGTC. Amino acids: CASSLAQGRSYEQYV. The chain combines TRBV7-6 with TRBJ2-7; perhaps TRBD1 as D (5 bases). The germline V gene has CDR1 SGHVS and CDR2 FNYEAQ. V was clipped by 5 bases and J by 1 base, with 15 bases between them. CDR3 length: 15 residues.